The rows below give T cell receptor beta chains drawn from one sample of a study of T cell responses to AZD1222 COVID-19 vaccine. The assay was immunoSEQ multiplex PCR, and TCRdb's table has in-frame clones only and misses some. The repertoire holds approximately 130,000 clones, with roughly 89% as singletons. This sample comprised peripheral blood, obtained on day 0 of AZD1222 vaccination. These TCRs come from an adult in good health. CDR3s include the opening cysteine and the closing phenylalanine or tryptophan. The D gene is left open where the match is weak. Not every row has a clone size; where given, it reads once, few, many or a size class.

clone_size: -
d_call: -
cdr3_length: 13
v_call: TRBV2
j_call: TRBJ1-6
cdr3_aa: CASSEGFGSPLHF
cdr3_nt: TGTGCCAGCAGTGAGGGATTTGGTTCACCCCTCCACTTT

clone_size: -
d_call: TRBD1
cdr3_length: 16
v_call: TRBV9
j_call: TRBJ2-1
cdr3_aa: CASSALDRGRGNEQFF
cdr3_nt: TGTGCCAGCAGCGCACTGGACAGGGGGCGCGGGAATGAGCAGTTCTTC

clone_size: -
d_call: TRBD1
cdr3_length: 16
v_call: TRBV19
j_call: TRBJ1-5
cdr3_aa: CASSPGQGVRNQPQHF
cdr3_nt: TGTGCCAGTAGTCCTGGACAGGGGGTTCGCAATCAGCCCCAGCATTTT

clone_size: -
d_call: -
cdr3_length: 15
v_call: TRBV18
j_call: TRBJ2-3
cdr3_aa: CASSPRGDPQDTQYF
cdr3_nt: TGTGCCAGCTCCCCCCGAGGAGACCCCCAAGATACGCAGTATTTT

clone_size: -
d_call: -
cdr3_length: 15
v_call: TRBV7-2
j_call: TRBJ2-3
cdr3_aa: CASSLGGTSTDTQYF
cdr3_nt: TGTGCCAGCAGCTTGGGGGGAACTAGCACAGATACGCAGTATTTT

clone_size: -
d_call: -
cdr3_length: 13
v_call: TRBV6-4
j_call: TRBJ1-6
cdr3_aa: CASSERADSPLHF
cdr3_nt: TGTGCCAGCAGTGAAAGGGCAGATTCACCCCTCCACTTT

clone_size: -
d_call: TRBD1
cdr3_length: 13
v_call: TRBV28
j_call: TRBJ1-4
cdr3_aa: CAGQGTGREKLFF
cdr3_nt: TGTGCCGGGCAGGGGACAGGGCGTGAAAAACTGTTTTTT

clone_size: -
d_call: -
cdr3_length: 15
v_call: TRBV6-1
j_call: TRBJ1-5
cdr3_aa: CASSERLWRYQPQHF
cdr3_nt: TGTGCCAGCAGTGAACGTCTTTGGAGATATCAGCCCCAGCATTTT

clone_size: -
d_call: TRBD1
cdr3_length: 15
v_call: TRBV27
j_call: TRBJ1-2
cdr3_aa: CASSFGTGGIYGYTF
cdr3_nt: TGTGCCAGCAGTTTTGGGACAGGGGGCATCTATGGCTACACCTTC

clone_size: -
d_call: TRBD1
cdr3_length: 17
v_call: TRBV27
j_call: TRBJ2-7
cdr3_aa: CASSFGAGGTGAHEQYF
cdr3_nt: TGTGCCAGCAGTTTCGGCGCTGGGGGGACAGGGGCCCACGAGCAGTACTTC

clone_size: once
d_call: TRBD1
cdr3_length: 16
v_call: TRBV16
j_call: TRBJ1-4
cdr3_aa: CASSPPRQGTGEKLFF
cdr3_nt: TGTGCCAGCAGCCCGCCACGACAGGGGACCGGTGAAAAACTGTTTTTT

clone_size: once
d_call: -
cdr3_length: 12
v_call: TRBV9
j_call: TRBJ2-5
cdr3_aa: CASSVAMGSQYF
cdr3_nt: TGTGCCAGCAGCGTAGCGATGGGTTCCCAGTACTTC

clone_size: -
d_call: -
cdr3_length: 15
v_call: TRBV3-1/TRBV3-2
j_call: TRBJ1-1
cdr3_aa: CASSQEPGSGTEAFF
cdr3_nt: TGTGCCAGCAGCCAAGAACCCGGATCTGGCACTGAAGCTTTCTTT

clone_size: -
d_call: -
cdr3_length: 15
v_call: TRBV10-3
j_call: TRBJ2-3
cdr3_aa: CAISESDASTDTQYF
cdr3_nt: TGTGCCATCAGTGAGTCGGACGCGAGCACAGATACGCAGTATTTT

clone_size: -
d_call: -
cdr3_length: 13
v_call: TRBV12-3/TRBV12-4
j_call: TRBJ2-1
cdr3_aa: CASRTGPGDEQFF
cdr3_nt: TGTGCCAGCAGAACCGGACCGGGCGATGAGCAGTTCTTC

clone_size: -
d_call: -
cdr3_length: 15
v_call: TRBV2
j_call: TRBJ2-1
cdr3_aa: CASSAGSATPREQFF
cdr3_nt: TGTGCCAGCAGTGCAGGGTCGGCGACTCCTAGGGAGCAGTTCTTC

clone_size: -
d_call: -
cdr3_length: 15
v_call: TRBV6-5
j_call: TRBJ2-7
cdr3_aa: CASSYSGAGSYEQYF
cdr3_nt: TGTGCCAGCAGTTACTCAGGTGCCGGATCCTACGAGCAGTACTTC

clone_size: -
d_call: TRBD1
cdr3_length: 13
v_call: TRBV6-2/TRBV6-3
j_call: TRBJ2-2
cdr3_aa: CASSLQGAGELFF
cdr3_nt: TGTGCCAGCAGTTTACAGGGGGCCGGGGAGCTGTTTTTT

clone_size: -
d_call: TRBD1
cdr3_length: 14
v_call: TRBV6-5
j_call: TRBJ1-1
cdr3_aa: CAGDDRASNTEAFF
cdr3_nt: TGTGCCGGGGATGACAGGGCTTCGAACACTGAAGCTTTCTTT

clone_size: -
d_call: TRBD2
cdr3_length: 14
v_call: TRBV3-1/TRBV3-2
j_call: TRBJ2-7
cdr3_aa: CASSQTSASGEQYF
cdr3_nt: TGTGCCAGCAGCCAAACGTCGGCTAGCGGAGAGCAGTACTTC

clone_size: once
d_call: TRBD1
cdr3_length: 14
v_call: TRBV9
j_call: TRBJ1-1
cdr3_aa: CASSFTGTGTEAFF
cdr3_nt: TGTGCCAGCAGCTTCACCGGGACAGGCACTGAAGCTTTCTTT

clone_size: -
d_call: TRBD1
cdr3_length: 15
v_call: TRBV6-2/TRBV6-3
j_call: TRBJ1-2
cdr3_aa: CASSVSRTGNYGYTF
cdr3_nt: TGTGCCAGCAGTGTCTCAAGGACAGGGAACTATGGCTACACCTTC

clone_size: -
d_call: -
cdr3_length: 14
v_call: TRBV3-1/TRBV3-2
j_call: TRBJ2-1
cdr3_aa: CASSPAWGSDEQFF
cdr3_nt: TGTGCCAGCAGCCCTGCGTGGGGGTCGGATGAGCAGTTCTTC

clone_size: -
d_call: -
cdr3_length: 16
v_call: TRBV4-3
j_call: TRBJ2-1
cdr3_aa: CASSLWGGSSYNEQFF
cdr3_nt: TGCGCCAGCAGCCTTTGGGGCGGAAGCTCCTACAATGAGCAGTTCTTC

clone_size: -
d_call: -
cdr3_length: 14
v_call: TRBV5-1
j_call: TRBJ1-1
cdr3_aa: CASSSRDANTEAFF
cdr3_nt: TGCGCCAGCAGCTCCAGGGACGCGAACACTGAAGCTTTCTTT

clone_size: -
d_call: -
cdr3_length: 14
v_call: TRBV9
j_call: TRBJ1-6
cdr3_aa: CASSVVGVDSPLHF
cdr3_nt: TGTGCCAGCAGCGTAGTTGGGGTAGATTCACCCCTCCACTTT

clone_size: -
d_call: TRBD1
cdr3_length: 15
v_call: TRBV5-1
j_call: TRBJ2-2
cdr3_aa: CASSSGQGNTGELFF
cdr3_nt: TGCGCCAGCAGCTCAGGACAGGGGAACACCGGGGAGCTGTTTTTT

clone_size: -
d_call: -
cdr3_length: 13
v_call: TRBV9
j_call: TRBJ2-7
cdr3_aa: CASSVQGGDEQYF
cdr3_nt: TGTGCCAGCAGCGTACAGGGGGGTGACGAGCAGTACTTC

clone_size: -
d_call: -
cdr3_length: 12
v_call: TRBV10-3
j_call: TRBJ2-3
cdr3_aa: CAIRGRVGPQYF
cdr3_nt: TGTGCCATCAGGGGGCGGGTGGGCCCGCAGTATTTT